This T cell receptor (beta chain) was sequenced in a study of early stage breast cancer tumors. The assay was immunoSEQ multiplex PCR, and TCRdb's table has in-frame clones only and misses some. The sample has thousands of clones; less than 75% are singletons. V lost 3 bases and J 3 bases, leaving 6 bases between the germline ends. The CDR3 is 12 residues long. The germline V gene has CDR1 SNHLY and CDR2 FYNNEI. Input material: normal breast tissue next to the tumor. V gene TRBV2 combines with J gene TRBJ2-7, with D unclear. This receptor was identified in a person in their forties with breast cancer. This CDR3 is CASSDSFYEQYF. The CDR3 DNA reads TGTGCCAGCAGTGACAGTTTCTACGAGCAGTACTTC.